This TCR beta chain was captured in a study of cytomegalovirus exposure and HLA in healthy donors. Findings and limits, study-wide: When the data were analyzed later, several of the most significant clusters appeared to be linked to common viral pathogens. As was reported, the HLA-A and HLA-B alleles of most subjects were accurately predicted from TCR beta sequences. Cytomegalovirus status, reportedly, was diagnosed with high specificity and sensitivity by the classifier.

About this clone itself: Its antigen remains unknown.

13 Jbeta primers and 60 Vbeta primers were used for the PCR. Sequenced by immunoSEQ multiplex PCR; TCRdb stores in-frame clones only, minus some. This repertoire shows 180,000 or so clones, 80% to 90% found once; its top ten account for about 9.3%. The sample was PBMCs. This receptor was taken from a man aged 18-30 years in good health and CMV-seropositive.

The DNA for the CDR3 is TGTGCCAGCAGCTCCAAGGAGAATGAGCAGTTCTTC. Its protein is CASSSKENEQFF. The rearrangement joins TRBV11-2 to TRBJ2-1; D is ambiguous. V lost 4 bases and J lost 7, with 8 bases in between. The CDR3 has 12 amino acids. Germline V CDR1 and CDR2: SGHAT, FQNNGV.